A selection of T cell receptor beta chains follows, all from one sample in a study of T cell responses to AZD1222 COVID-19 vaccine. Sequencing was performed with immunoSEQ multiplex PCR; in TCRdb, only in-frame clones are kept and a portion is missing. The data contain some 120,000 clones, roughly 90% of them seen just once; the ten biggest clones take up over 3.5%. The specimen was peripheral blood, collected on day 0 of AZD1222 vaccination. The receptors shown here come from an adult in good health. The CDR3 runs from the conserved cysteine through the conserved F or W. The D gene is left open where the match is weak. The listing skips clone size in some rows; elsewhere it reads once, few, many or a size class.

V,D,J,size,DNA,CDR3
TRBV11-2,TRBD1,TRBJ1-1,-,TGTGCCAGCAGCTCGAGTGACACAGGGGATAAAGCCGCTTTCTTT,CASSSSDTGDKAAFF
TRBV7-3,-,TRBJ1-6,-,TGTGCCAGCAGCTTAGTGGACAATTCACCCCTCCACTTT,CASSLVDNSPLHF
TRBV30,-,TRBJ1-5,-,TGTGCCTGGAGTGTAGGGGGGGGGCAGAGTCAGCCCCAGCATTTT,CAWSVGGGQSQPQHF
TRBV6-2/TRBV6-3,TRBD1,TRBJ1-6,-,TGTGCCAGCAGTCGGGACAGGCTGGGGGATTCACCCCTCCACTTT,CASSRDRLGDSPLHF
TRBV6-2/TRBV6-3,-,TRBJ2-2,-,TGTGCCAGCAGTATGGGACATGAGGCCACCGGGGAGCTGTTTTTT,CASSMGHEATGELFF
TRBV2,-,TRBJ2-7,-,TGTGCCAGCAGGGTAGGATACGAGCAGTACTTC,CASRVGYEQYF
TRBV2,TRBD1,TRBJ2-7,-,TGTGCCAGCAGTGAGGGACAGTACGAGCAGTACTTC,CASSEGQYEQYF
TRBV10-3,TRBD1,TRBJ1-1,-,TGTGCCTCGGGGGGGACAGGGAGGTTAAACACTGAAGCTTTCTTT,CASGGTGRLNTEAFF
TRBV5-4,TRBD2,TRBJ2-7,-,TGTGCCAGCAGCCCGGGAGGGGGGTACGAGCAGTACTTC,CASSPGGGYEQYF
TRBV4-1,TRBD1,TRBJ1-2,-,TGCGCCAGCAGCCAAGATCCCCTGACAGGGAACTATGGCTACACCTTC,CASSQDPLTGNYGYTF
TRBV3-1/TRBV3-2,-,TRBJ1-2,once,TGTGCCAGCAGCCGACCGACAGCTAACTATGGCTACACCTTC,CASSRPTANYGYTF